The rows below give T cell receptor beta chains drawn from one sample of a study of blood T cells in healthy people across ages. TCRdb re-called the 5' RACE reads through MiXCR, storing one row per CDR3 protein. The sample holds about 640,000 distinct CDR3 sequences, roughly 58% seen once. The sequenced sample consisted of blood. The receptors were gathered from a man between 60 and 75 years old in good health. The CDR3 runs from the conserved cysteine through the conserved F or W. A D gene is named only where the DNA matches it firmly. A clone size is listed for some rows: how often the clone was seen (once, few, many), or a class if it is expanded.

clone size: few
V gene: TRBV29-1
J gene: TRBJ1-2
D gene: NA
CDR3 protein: CSVDRPRTGGAYGYTF
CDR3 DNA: TGCAGCGTCGACAGACCTAGGACGGGGGGCGCGTATGGCTACACCTTC

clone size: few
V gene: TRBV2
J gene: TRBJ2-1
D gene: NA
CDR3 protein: CASTEGVSSYNEQFF
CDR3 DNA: TGTGCCAGCACCGAGGGAGTAAGCTCCTACAATGAGCAGTTCTTC

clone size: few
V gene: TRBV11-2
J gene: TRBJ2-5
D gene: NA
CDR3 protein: CASSLGTPGGRETQYF
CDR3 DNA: TGTGCCAGCAGCTTAGGGACTCCTGGGGGCCGGGAGACCCAGTACTTC

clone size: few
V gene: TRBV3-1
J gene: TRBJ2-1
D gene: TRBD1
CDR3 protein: CASSQDRGFYNEQFF
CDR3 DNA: TGTGCCAGCAGCCAGGACAGGGGTTTCTACAATGAGCAGTTCTTC

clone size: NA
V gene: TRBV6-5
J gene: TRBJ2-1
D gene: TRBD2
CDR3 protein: CASSSAGTSGGATEQFF
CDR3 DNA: TGTGCCAGCAGTTCCGCCGGGACTAGCGGGGGGGCCACTGAGCAGTTCTTC

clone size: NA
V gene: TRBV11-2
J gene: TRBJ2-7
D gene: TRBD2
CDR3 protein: CASSSERGGRYEQYF
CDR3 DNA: TGTGCCAGCAGCTCGGAGCGGGGGGGCCGATACGAGCAGTACTTC

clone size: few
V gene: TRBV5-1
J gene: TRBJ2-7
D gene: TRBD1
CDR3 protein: CASSFARGRDEQYF
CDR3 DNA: TGCGCCAGCAGCTTCGCCAGGGGGCGCGACGAGCAGTACTTC

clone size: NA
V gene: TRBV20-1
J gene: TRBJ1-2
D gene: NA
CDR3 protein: CSARDQGSGGYTF
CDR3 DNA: TGCAGTGCTAGAGATCAGGGGAGTGGGGGCTACACCTTC

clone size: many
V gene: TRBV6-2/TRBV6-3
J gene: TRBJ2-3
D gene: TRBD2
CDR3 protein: CASSYLIKRGGTQDTQYF
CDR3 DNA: TGTGCCAGCAGTTACTTGATTAAGCGGGGGGGCACACAAGATACGCAGTATTTT

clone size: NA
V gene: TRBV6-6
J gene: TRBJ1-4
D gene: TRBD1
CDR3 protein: CASSLDRDGTTNEKLFF
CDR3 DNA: TGTGCCAGCAGCCTCGACAGGGACGGGACAACTAATGAAAAACTGTTTTTT

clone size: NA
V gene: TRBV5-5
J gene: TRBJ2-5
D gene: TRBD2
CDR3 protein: CASSLESSGGRRETQYF
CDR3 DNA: TGTGCCAGCAGCTTAGAGTCTAGCGGGGGCCGGAGGGAGACCCAGTACTTC

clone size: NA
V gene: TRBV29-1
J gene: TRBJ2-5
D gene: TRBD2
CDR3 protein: CSALSGGGYNERYF
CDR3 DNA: TGCAGCGCACTCAGCGGGGGGGGTTACAATGAGCGGTACTTC

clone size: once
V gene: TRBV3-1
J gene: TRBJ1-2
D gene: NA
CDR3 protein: CASSHGSQGSGYTF
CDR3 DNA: TGTGCCAGCAGCCACGGATCCCAGGGATCGGGCTACACCTTC

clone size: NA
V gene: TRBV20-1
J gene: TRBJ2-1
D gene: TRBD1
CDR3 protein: CSASLDRGNEQFF
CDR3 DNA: TGCAGTGCTAGTTTGGACAGGGGTAATGAGCAGTTCTTC

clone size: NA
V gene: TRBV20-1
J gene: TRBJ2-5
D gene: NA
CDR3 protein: CSARDNGVETQYF
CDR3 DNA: TGCAGTGCTAGAGATAACGGGGTTGAGACCCAGTACTTC

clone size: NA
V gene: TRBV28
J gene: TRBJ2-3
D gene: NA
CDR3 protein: CVIRGTDTDTQYF
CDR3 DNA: TGCGTTATCCGGGGGACTGACACAGATACGCAGTATTTT

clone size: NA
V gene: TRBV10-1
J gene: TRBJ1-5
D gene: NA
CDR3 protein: CAGTNGNQPQHF
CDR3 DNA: TGCGCCGGTACGAACGGCAATCAGCCCCAGCATTTT

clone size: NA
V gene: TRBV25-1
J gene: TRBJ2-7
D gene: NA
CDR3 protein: CASGPAGSYEQYF
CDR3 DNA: TGTGCCAGCGGACCCGCAGGGAGCTACGAGCAGTACTTC

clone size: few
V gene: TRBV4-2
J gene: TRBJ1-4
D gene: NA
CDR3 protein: CASSPDVAIGKLFF
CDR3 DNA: TGTGCCAGCAGCCCGGACGTAGCCATAGGAAAACTGTTTTTT

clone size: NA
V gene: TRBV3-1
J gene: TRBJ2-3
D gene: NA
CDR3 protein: CASSQGRGRTDTQYF
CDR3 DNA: TGTGCCAGCAGCCAAGGACGGGGGCGCACAGATACGCAGTATTTT

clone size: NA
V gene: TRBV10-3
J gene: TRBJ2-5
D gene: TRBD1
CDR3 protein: CAISDPDRGDETQYF
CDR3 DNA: TGTGCCATCAGTGACCCGGACAGGGGGGACGAGACCCAGTACTTC

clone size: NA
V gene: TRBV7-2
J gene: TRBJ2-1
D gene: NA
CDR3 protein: CASSLGLLNEQFF
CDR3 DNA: TGTGCCAGCAGCTTAGGGCTACTCAATGAGCAGTTCTTC

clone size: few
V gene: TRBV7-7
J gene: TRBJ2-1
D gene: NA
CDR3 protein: CASSPRSEPNEQFF
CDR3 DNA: TGTGCCAGCAGCCCTCGGTCTGAGCCCAATGAGCAGTTCTTC

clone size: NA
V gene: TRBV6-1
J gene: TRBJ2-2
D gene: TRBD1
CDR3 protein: CASGKGRDRVSTGELFF
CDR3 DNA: TGTGCCAGCGGAAAGGGCCGGGACAGGGTATCCACCGGGGAGCTGTTTTTT

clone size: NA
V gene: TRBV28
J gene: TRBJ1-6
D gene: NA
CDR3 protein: CASSDSRGRNSPLHF
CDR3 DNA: TGTGCCAGCTCGGACAGCCGGGGGAGGAATTCACCCCTCCACTTT

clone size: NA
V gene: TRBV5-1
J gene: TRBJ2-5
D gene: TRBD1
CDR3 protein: CASSLAPGGLETQYF
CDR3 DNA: TGCGCCAGCAGCTTGGCGCCAGGGGGCCTAGAGACCCAGTACTTC

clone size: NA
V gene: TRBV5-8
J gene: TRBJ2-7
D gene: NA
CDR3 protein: CASSRDSGVYEQYF
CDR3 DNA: TGTGCCAGCAGCCGGGACTCTGGGGTCTACGAGCAGTACTTC

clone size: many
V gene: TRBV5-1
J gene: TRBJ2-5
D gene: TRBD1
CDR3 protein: CASSPGQEETQYF
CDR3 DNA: TGTGCCAGCTCACCGGGACAGGAAGAGACCCAGTACTTC

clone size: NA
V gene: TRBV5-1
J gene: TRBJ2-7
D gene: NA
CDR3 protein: CASSFPLGGEQYF
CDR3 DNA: TGCGCCAGCAGCTTCCCGCTTGGGGGGGAGCAGTACTTC

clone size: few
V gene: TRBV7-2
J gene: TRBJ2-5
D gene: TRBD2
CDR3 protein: CASSFFGLAEETQYF
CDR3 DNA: TGTGCCAGCAGCTTCTTTGGACTAGCGGAAGAGACCCAGTACTTC

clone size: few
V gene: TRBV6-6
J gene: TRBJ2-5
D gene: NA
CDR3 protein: CASSQPQQLETQYF
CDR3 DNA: TGTGCCAGCAGTCAGCCCCAACAGTTGGAGACCCAGTACTTC

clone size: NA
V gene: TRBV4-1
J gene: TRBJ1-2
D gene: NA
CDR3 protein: CASSQASHQEWNSYTF
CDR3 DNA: TGCGCCAGCAGCCAAGCCAGCCATCAGGAATGGAATAGCTACACCTTC

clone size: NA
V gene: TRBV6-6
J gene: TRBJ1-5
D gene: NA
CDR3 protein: CASLQGTGNQPQHF
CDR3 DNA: TGTGCCAGTCTACAGGGCACGGGCAATCAGCCCCAGCATTTT

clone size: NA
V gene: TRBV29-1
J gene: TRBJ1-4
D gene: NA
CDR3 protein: CSVGAGGTDNEKLFF
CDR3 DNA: TGCAGCGTTGGGGCCGGGGGCACGGATAATGAAAAACTGTTTTTT

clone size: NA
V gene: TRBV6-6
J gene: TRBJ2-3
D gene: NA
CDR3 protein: CASRYSSGSSTDTQYF
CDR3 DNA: TGTGCCAGCAGATATTCTTCCGGGTCCAGCACAGATACGCAGTATTTT

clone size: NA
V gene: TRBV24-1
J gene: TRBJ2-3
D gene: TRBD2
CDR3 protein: CATSLGGESTDTQYF
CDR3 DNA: TGTGCCACCAGCTTGGGGGGGGAAAGCACAGATACGCAGTATTTT

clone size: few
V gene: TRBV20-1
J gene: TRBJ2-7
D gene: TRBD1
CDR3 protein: CSARDGQGLSYEQYF
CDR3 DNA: TGCAGTGCTAGAGACGGACAGGGGCTCTCCTACGAGCAGTACTTC

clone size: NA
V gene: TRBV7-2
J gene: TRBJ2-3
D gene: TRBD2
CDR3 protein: CASSPPAGADTQYF
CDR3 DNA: TGTGCCAGCAGCCCCCCTGCGGGGGCAGATACGCAGTATTTT

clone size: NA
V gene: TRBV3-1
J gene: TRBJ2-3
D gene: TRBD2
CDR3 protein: CASSQSLAGGYTDTQYF
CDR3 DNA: TGTGCCAGCAGCCAAAGCTTAGCGGGGGGGTACACAGATACGCAGTATTTT

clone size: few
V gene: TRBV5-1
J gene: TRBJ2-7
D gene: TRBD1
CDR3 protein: CASSSGQGQNYEQYF
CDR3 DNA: TGCGCCAGCAGCTCAGGACAGGGCCAAAACTACGAGCAGTACTTC

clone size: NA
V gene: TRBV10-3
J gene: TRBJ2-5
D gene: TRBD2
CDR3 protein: CAISDPLAGLQDTQYF
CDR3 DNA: TGTGCCATCAGTGACCCTCTAGCGGGGCTACAAGATACCCAGTACTTC

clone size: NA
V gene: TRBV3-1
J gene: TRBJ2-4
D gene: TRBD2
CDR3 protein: CASSLREGKNIQYF
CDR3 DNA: TGTGCCAGCAGCCTGAGGGAGGGCAAAAACATTCAGTACTTC

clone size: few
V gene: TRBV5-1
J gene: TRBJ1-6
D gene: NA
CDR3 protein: CASSAVGSSPLHF
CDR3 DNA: TGCGCCAGCAGCGCGGTCGGCAGTTCACCCCTCCACTTT